The 18 T cell receptor beta chains in this list originate from one sample, sequenced in a study of response to subunit inactivated influenza vaccine (dated by TCRdb to 2016 to 2019). The library was made by RT-PCR. This sample was sequenced with an Illumina HiSeq 2500. Using fastp at Q25 and MiXCR, TCRdb reprocessed the public reads and kept productive beta chains. All rows with the same CDR3 protein become a single entry with the most common DNA and genes. The sample includes about 520,000 distinct CDR3 sequences, with around 7.7% observed a single time. Around 12% of the sample goes to the ten largest clones. The sequencing used PBMCs from blood, collected 23 to 25 months after vaccination. These receptors were taken from a man in his fifties or sixties who received an inactivated influenza vaccine. Donor details come from another sample of the same person, matched by shared clones.

The chain combines TRBV4-3 with TRBJ2-1; the D is unclear. Trimming removed 5 bases at V and 5 bases at J, with 4 bases between. Per the germline V gene, CDR1 is LGHNA and CDR2 is YSLEER. The CDR3 has 11 residues. Here the CDR3 DNA reads TGCGCCAGCAGCGAGGACAATGAGCAGTTCTTC. Protein product: CASSEDNEQFF.

This clonotype has just a few counts. The V gene is TRBV2, the J gene TRBJ2-1, with TRBD2 matching over 8 bases. Germline loops: CDR1 SNHLY, CDR2 FYNNEI. CDR3 size: 14 residues. J gave up 7 bases and V 6 bases, and 8 bases lay outside the gene matches. This CDR3 reads CASSREGLYNEQFF. The DNA for the CDR3 is TGTGCCAGCAGCCGGGAGGGCCTTTATAATGAGCAGTTCTTC.

The V gene is TRBV20-1, the J gene TRBJ2-3; 11 positions match TRBD2. V was pared by 7 bases and J by 3 bases, with 3 bases of the junction left unmatched. This CDR3 spans 13 amino acids. CDR1 and CDR2 (germline): DFQATT, SNEGSKA (reference sequence). CDR3 sequence reads: CSGLAGWTDTQYF. CDR3 nucleotide sequence: TGCAGTGGACTAGCGGGGTGGACAGATACGCAGTATTTT.

There are many counts of this clonotype. V is TRBV5-1 and J is TRBJ2-1; D uncertain. This CDR3 has 15 residues. Germline V gene lookup returns CDR1 SGHRS and CDR2 YFSETQ. The V end was cut by 4 bases, the J end by 2 bases, with 13 bases between. The DNA for the CDR3 is TGCGCCAGCAGCCCCGGGCATGTAGCCTACAATGAGCAGTTCTTC. This translates into CASSPGHVAYNEQFF.

The table lists this clonotype with a few counts. This sequence joins TRBV9 and TRBJ2-3; 8 nucleotides line up with TRBD2. In germline, CDR1 is SGDLS, CDR2 YYNGEE. Trimming took 4 bases from V and 2 from J; bases not matched to a gene: 9. The CDR3 has 16 amino acids. The DNA for the CDR3 is TGTGCCAGCAGCTCTAGGAGCGGGAGAAACACAGATACGCAGTATTTT. Translation gives CASSSRSGRNTDTQYF.

The chain has TRBV5-1 and TRBJ2-5, with 9 bases that match TRBD2. This CDR3 is built from 15 residues. V lost 0 bases, J lost 6 bases, and 6 bases stayed unmatched. Germline V gene sequence: CDR1 SGHRS, CDR2 YFSETQ. CDR3 nucleotides: TGCGCCAGCAGCTTGGAAGGCGGGGGGGCGAAGACCCAGTACTTC. This translates into CASSLEGGGAKTQYF. The whole variable domain, remainder taken from reference TRBV5-1 and TRBJ2-5, is KAGVTQTPRYLIKTRGQQVTLSCSPISGHRSVSWYQQTPGQGLQFLFEYFSETQRNKGNFPGRFSGRQFSNSRSEMNVSTLELGDSALYLCASSLEGGGAKTQYFGPGTRLLVL.

The table lists this clonotype with a few counts. The chain links TRBV7-9 to TRBJ2-1; TRBD2 agrees at 11 bases. This CDR3 is 17 amino acids long. CDR1 is SEHNR and CDR2 is FQNEAQ in the germline V gene (reference sequence). The trim removed 5 bases at V and 4 bases at J, leaving 10 bases unmatched. CDR3 loop: CASSRGKLAGDYNEQFF. CDR3 DNA: TGTGCCAGCAGCAGGGGGAAACTAGCGGGGGATTACAATGAGCAGTTCTTC. Using reference TRBV7-9 and TRBJ2-1 for the parts outside the CDR3, the full variable domain is DTGVSQNPRHKITKRGQNVTFRCDPISEHNRLYWYRQTLGQGPEFLTYFQNEAQLEKSRLLSDRFSAERPKGSFSTLEIQRTEQGDSAMYLCASSRGKLAGDYNEQFFGPGTRLTVL.

At least ten counts were recorded for this clonotype. A read error may produce the germline difference seen at one junction end. The chain uses TRBV7-2 and TRBJ2-2; D is unresolved. Germline-derived CDR1 and CDR2 are SGHTA and FQGNSA. This CDR3 has 11 residues. The chain's CDR3 is CASSLVGELFF. CDR3 nucleotide sequence: TGTGCCAGCAGTTTAGTCGGGGAGCTGTTTTTT.

This clonotype occurred many times. V gene TRBV12-3 or TRBV12-4 combines with J gene TRBJ1-1; 10 bases fit TRBD1. Trimming removed 5 bases from V and 1 base from J; junction bases left unmatched: 4. This CDR3 spans 15 amino acids. CDR3 amino acids: CASSPGDRGNTEAFF. The CDR3 nucleotides read TGTGCCAGCAGTCCCGGGGACAGGGGGAACACTGAAGCTTTCTTT.

This clonotype was seen ten or more times. The chain links TRBV7-2 to TRBJ1-5, with 7 bases aligning to TRBD1. Germline lookup yields CDR1 SGHTA and CDR2 FQGNSA. This CDR3 contains 15 residues. V shed 6 bases and J 4 bases; nucleotides not matched to a gene: 9. The CDR3 is CASRQDRSGNQPQHF. CDR3 sequence (DNA): TGTGCCAGCAGACAGGACAGGTCCGGAAATCAGCCCCAGCATTTT.

The rearrangement links TRBV30 to TRBJ1-6, with a possible D match to TRBD1 (5 bases). The germline V gene encodes CDR1 GTSNPN and CDR2 SVGIG (reference sequence). V was shortened by 4 bases and J by 7 bases, with 11 bases between the two germline ends. The CDR3 totals 13 residues. The CDR3 nucleotides read TGTGCCTGGAATTCCGGGGGAAATTCACCCCTCCACTTT. As protein: CAWNSGGNSPLHF.

V and J are TRBV6-2 or TRBV6-3 and TRBJ2-2; D unresolved. The ends were cut back, 10 bases at V and 1 base at J, with 7 bases in the middle. The CDR3 extends over 12 amino acids. Germline CDR1 MNHEY, CDR2 SVGEGT. CDR3 bases: TGTGCCATATTGCTGAACACCGGGGAGCTGTTTTTT. Its protein product is CAILLNTGELFF.

The CDR3 loop is CASSPTFSSTDTQYF. CDR3 bases: TGTGCCAGCTCGCCAACGTTCTCTAGCACAGATACGCAGTATTTT. This chain joins TRBV28 and TRBJ2-3; D remains ambiguous. CDR1 is MDHEN, CDR2 SYDVKM, per germline. The CDR3 totals 15 residues. V lost 8 bases and J 0 bases, leaving 15 bases between the germline ends.

The CDR3 DNA follows: TGTGCCAGCAGCCAAGCGGTACACAACACTGAAGCTTTCTTT. It specifies CASSQAVHNTEAFF. The rearrangement uses TRBV3-1 and TRBJ1-1; D is unclear. CDR1 and CDR2 from the germline V gene are LGHDT and YNNKEL (reference sequence). The CDR3 spans 14 residues. V was shortened by 1 base and J by 2 bases, with 8 bases between the two germline ends.

This clonotype was seen more than once but under ten times. The CDR3 nucleotides read TGCAGTGCTAGAGGCCCAGCGGGAGGATATCGAGATACGCAGTATTTT. This codes for CSARGPAGGYRDTQYF. V is TRBV20-1 and J is TRBJ2-3; 9 bases match TRBD2. Germline values: CDR1 DFQATT, CDR2 SNEGSKA (reference sequence). The CDR3 is 16 residues long. V lost 1 base, J lost 5 bases, and 10 bases stayed unmatched.

There are many counts of this clonotype. The V call is TRBV20-1, the J call TRBJ2-5; D ambiguous. The CDR3 runs 11 residues. Trimming took off 1 base at V and 4 bases at J, with 4 bases between the two ends. CDR1 DFQATT and CDR2 SNEGSKA come from the germline V gene (reference sequence). The CDR3 loop is CSARVSETQYF. For the CDR3, the DNA is TGCAGTGCTAGAGTCTCAGAGACCCAGTACTTC.

This clonotype was observed many times. The chain links TRBV2 to TRBJ2-7; 7 bases match TRBD1. Trimming took 6 bases from V and 0 from J; bases not matched to a gene: 8. This CDR3 is built from 15 residues. The V gene's germline CDR1 is SNHLY and CDR2 FYNNEI. CDR3 region: CASSRSTGNSYEQYF. In DNA, the CDR3 is TGTGCCAGCAGCAGATCGACAGGGAACTCCTACGAGCAGTACTTC.

This clonotype occurred many times. The gene calls are TRBV6-5 and TRBJ2-7; D is uncertain. Germline V gene sequence: CDR1 MNHEY, CDR2 SVGAGI. The CDR3 consists of 14 residues. Deletions cut 2 bases from V and 0 bases from J, with 8 bases between. The CDR3 protein is CASSYGRSSYEQYF. In DNA form, the CDR3 reads TGTGCCAGCAGTTACGGACGGAGCTCCTACGAGCAGTACTTC.